This T cell receptor beta chain comes out of a study of blood T cell repertoires in COVID-19. Overall study: From the United States, Italy and Spain came samples of acute and convalescent COVID-19. PBMCs, B-cell-depleted T cells, or T cells provided the cDNA or gDNA that made up the material.

In the original workflow: Amplification from reference gene primers served as the basis for estimated nucleated cell counts. The protocol was immunoSEQ multiplex PCR, while the TCRdb copy is restricted to in-frame clones and leaves out a portion. V and J calls and clone size follow that table, whereas D and trimming were derived from the DNA. Of over 400,000 clones in the sample, 70% to 90% were seen once. V was clipped by 0 bases and J by 10 bases, with 12 bases between them. This CDR3 is 13 amino acids long. CDR1 and CDR2 from the germline V gene are SQVTM and ANQGSEA. The sequence was obtained from a woman younger than 45 with active or convalescent COVID-19. The sequenced material came from peripheral blood. J is TRBJ1-4 and V is TRBV29-1, with D possibly being TRBD1 (6 bases). The chain's CDR3 is CSVEDQEDRKLFF. CDR3 in DNA: TGCAGCGTTGAAGATCAGGAGGACAGAAAACTGTTTTTT. The whole variable domain, remainder taken from reference TRBV29-1 and TRBJ1-4, is SAVISQKPSRDICQRGTSLTIQCQVDSQVTMMFWYRQQPGQSLTLIATANQGSEATYESGFVIDKFPISRPNLTFSTLTVSNMSPEDSSIYLCSVEDQEDRKLFFGSGTQLSVL.